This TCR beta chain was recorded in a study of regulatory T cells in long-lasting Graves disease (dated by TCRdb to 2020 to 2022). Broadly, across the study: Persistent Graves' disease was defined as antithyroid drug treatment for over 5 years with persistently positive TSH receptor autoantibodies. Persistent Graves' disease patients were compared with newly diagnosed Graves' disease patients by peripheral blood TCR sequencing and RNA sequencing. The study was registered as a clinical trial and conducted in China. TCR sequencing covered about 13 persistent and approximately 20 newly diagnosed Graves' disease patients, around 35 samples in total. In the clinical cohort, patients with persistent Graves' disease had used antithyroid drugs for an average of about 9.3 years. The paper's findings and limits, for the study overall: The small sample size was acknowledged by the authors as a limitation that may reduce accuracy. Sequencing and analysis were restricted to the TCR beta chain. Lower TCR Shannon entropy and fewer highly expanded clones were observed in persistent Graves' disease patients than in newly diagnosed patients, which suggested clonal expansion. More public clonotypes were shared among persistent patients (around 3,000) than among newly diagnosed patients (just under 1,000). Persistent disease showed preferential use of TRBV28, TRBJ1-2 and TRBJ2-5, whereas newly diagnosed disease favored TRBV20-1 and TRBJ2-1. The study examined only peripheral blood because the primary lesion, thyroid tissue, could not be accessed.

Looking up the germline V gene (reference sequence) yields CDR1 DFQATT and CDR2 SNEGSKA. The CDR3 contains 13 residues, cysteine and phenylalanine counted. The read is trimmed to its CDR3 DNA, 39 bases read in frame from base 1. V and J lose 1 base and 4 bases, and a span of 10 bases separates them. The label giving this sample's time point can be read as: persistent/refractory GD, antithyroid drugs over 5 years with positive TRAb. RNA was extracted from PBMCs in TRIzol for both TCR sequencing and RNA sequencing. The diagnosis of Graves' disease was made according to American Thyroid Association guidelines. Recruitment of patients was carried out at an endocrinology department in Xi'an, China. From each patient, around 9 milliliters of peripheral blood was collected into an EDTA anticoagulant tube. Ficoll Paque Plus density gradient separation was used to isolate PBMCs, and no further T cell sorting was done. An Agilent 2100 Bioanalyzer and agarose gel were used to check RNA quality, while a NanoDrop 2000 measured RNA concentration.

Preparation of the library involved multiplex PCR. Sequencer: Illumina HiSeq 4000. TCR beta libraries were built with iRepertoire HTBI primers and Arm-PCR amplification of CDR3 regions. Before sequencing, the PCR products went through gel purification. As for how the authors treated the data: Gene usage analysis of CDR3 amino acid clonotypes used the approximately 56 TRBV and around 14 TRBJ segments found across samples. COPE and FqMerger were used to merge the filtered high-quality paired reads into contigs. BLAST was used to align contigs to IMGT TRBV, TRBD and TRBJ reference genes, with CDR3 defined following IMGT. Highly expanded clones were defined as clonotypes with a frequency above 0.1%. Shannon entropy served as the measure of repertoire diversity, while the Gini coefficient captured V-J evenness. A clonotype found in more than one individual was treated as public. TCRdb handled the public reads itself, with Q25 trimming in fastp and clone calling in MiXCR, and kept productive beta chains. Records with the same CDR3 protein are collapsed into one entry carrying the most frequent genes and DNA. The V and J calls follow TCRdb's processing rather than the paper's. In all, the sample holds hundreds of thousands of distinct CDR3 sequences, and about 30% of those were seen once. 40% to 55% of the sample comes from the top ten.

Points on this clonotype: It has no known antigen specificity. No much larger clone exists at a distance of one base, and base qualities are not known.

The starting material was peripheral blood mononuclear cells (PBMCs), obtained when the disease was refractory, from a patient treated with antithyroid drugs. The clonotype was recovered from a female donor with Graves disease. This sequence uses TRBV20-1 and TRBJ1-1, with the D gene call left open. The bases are TGCAGTGCTAGAGGAGGGCAAGGCACTGAAGCTTTCTTT. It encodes CSARGGQGTEAFF.